These T cell receptor beta chains were read from a single sample in a study of CD8 T cells in Susac syndrome. One entry per CDR3 protein, called by TCRdb with MiXCR from the immunoSEQ multiplex PCR reads. The sample consists of some 180,000 distinct CDR3 sequences, just under 95% of them appearing once. Input material: CD4+ T cells from PBMCs. These receptors originate from a human donor in good health. The CDR3 runs from the conserved cysteine through the conserved F or W. A D gene is named only where the DNA matches it firmly. Clone size is stated in some rows and not others, as once, few, many or a class when expanded.

abundance: .; d_gene: .; v_gene: TRBV20-1; j_gene: TRBJ2-1; CDR3aa: CSARVRREQFF; CDR3nt: TGCAGTGCTAGAGTACGTAGGGAGCAGTTCTTC
abundance: .; d_gene: .; v_gene: TRBV28; j_gene: TRBJ2-7; CDR3aa: CASSYHREVGEQYF; CDR3nt: TGTGCCAGCAGTTACCACAGGGAGGTGGGCGAGCAGTACTTC
abundance: .; d_gene: TRBD1; v_gene: TRBV7-9; j_gene: TRBJ1-4; CDR3aa: CASSLTGVNEKLFF; CDR3nt: TGTGCCAGCAGCTTGACAGGGGTTAATGAAAAACTGTTTTTT
abundance: .; d_gene: TRBD2; v_gene: TRBV7-3; j_gene: TRBJ2-4; CDR3aa: CASSPTGGPKNIQYF; CDR3nt: TGTGCCAGCAGCCCAACGGGGGGGCCCAAAAACATTCAGTACTTC
abundance: .; d_gene: .; v_gene: TRBV9; j_gene: TRBJ2-5; CDR3aa: CASRKGRANQETQYF; CDR3nt: TGTGCCAGTCGTAAGGGGCGGGCTAACCAAGAGACCCAGTACTTC
abundance: .; d_gene: TRBD2; v_gene: TRBV28; j_gene: TRBJ2-5; CDR3aa: CASRASGLAGEAQYF; CDR3nt: TGTGCCAGCAGAGCTTCGGGACTAGCGGGAGAGGCCCAGTACTTC
abundance: .; d_gene: .; v_gene: TRBV29-1; j_gene: TRBJ2-7; CDR3aa: CSARFSSYEQYF; CDR3nt: TGCAGCGCAAGGTTCAGCTCCTACGAGCAGTACTTC
abundance: .; d_gene: TRBD2; v_gene: TRBV20-1; j_gene: TRBJ2-7; CDR3aa: CSAGTSGRNYEQYF; CDR3nt: TGCAGTGCGGGGACTAGCGGGAGGAACTACGAGCAGTACTTC
abundance: .; d_gene: .; v_gene: TRBV29-1; j_gene: TRBJ2-1; CDR3aa: CSVVVGGNEQFF; CDR3nt: TGCAGCGTTGTGGTTGGGGGCAATGAGCAGTTCTTC
abundance: .; d_gene: .; v_gene: TRBV28; j_gene: TRBJ1-2; CDR3aa: CASSQPTATRGYTF; CDR3nt: TGTGCCAGCAGCCAACCGACAGCAACTCGCGGCTACACCTTC
abundance: .; d_gene: TRBD2; v_gene: TRBV25-1; j_gene: TRBJ2-1; CDR3aa: CASRGLGNEQFF; CDR3nt: TGTGCCAGCAGAGGACTAGGAAATGAGCAGTTCTTC
abundance: .; d_gene: .; v_gene: TRBV5-6; j_gene: TRBJ2-1; CDR3aa: CASSFRVSEQFF; CDR3nt: TGTGCCAGCAGCTTTCGCGTTTCTGAGCAGTTCTTC
abundance: .; d_gene: TRBD1; v_gene: TRBV28; j_gene: TRBJ2-7; CDR3aa: CASTKSGTGKYEQYF; CDR3nt: TGTGCCAGTACAAAATCCGGGACAGGGAAGTACGAGCAGTACTTC
abundance: .; d_gene: TRBD1; v_gene: TRBV29-1; j_gene: TRBJ1-2; CDR3aa: CSVEDGTGVGYTF; CDR3nt: TGCAGCGTTGAAGATGGGACAGGGGTCGGCTACACCTTC
abundance: .; d_gene: TRBD2; v_gene: TRBV6-5; j_gene: TRBJ2-1; CDR3aa: CASSPGAGGYNEQFF; CDR3nt: TGTGCCAGCTCCCCTGGAGCGGGAGGCTACAATGAGCAGTTCTTC
abundance: few; d_gene: .; v_gene: TRBV20-1; j_gene: TRBJ2-5; CDR3aa: CSASPRQETQYF; CDR3nt: TGCAGTGCTAGTCCCCGGCAGGAGACCCAGTACTTC
abundance: .; d_gene: .; v_gene: TRBV3-1; j_gene: TRBJ2-7; CDR3aa: CASSWSRATYEQYF; CDR3nt: TGTGCCAGCAGTTGGAGCAGGGCTACCTACGAGCAGTACTTC
abundance: .; d_gene: .; v_gene: TRBV15; j_gene: TRBJ2-7; CDR3aa: CATSRDASGYEQYF; CDR3nt: TGTGCCACCAGCAGAGATGCTTCGGGGTACGAGCAGTACTTC
abundance: .; d_gene: .; v_gene: TRBV20-1; j_gene: TRBJ2-5; CDR3aa: CSALGRGATQYF; CDR3nt: TGCAGTGCCCTGGGACGCGGGGCGACCCAGTACTTC
abundance: .; d_gene: TRBD1; v_gene: TRBV28; j_gene: TRBJ1-1; CDR3aa: CASSSARQGDRGAFF; CDR3nt: TGTGCCAGCAGTTCGGCCCGACAGGGGGATAGAGGAGCTTTCTTT
abundance: .; d_gene: .; v_gene: TRBV4-2; j_gene: TRBJ1-5; CDR3aa: CASSQEGQDDQPQHF; CDR3nt: TGTGCCAGCAGCCAAGAGGGGCAGGACGATCAGCCCCAGCATTTT
abundance: .; d_gene: .; v_gene: TRBV30; j_gene: TRBJ2-7; CDR3aa: CAWAQGSSYEQYF; CDR3nt: TGTGCCTGGGCTCAGGGTAGCTCCTACGAGCAGTACTTC
abundance: .; d_gene: TRBD2; v_gene: TRBV30; j_gene: TRBJ2-1; CDR3aa: CAWSPPAGLAKNEQFF; CDR3nt: TGTGCCTGGAGCCCTCCGGCCGGACTAGCAAAGAATGAGCAGTTCTTC
abundance: .; d_gene: .; v_gene: TRBV30; j_gene: TRBJ2-4; CDR3aa: CAWSVGGPNIQYF; CDR3nt: TGTGCCTGGAGTGTCGGGGGGCCCAACATTCAGTACTTC
abundance: .; d_gene: .; v_gene: TRBV9; j_gene: TRBJ2-5; CDR3aa: CASSSIGGTDYPGETQYF; CDR3nt: TGTGCCAGCAGCTCCATAGGGGGGACGGACTACCCTGGGGAGACCCAGTACTTC
abundance: .; d_gene: .; v_gene: TRBV28; j_gene: TRBJ2-3; CDR3aa: CASSFDPSGTDTQYF; CDR3nt: TGTGCCAGCAGTTTTGATCCTAGCGGCACAGATACGCAGTATTTT
abundance: .; d_gene: .; v_gene: TRBV28; j_gene: TRBJ2-3; CDR3aa: CASSRSDADTQYF; CDR3nt: TGTGCCAGCAGTCGATCGGACGCAGATACGCAGTATTTT
abundance: .; d_gene: TRBD1; v_gene: TRBV29-1; j_gene: TRBJ2-7; CDR3aa: CSVVVTGDFGQYF; CDR3nt: TGCAGCGTTGTGGTGACAGGGGATTTCGGGCAGTACTTC
abundance: .; d_gene: TRBD1; v_gene: TRBV20-1; j_gene: TRBJ1-2; CDR3aa: CSEQGNEDGYTF; CDR3nt: TGCAGTGAACAGGGGAATGAGGATGGCTACACCTTC
abundance: .; d_gene: .; v_gene: TRBV30; j_gene: TRBJ1-1; CDR3aa: CAWSVGGKTFF; CDR3nt: TGTGCCTGGAGTGTTGGAGGGAAAACTTTCTTT
abundance: .; d_gene: .; v_gene: TRBV20-1; j_gene: TRBJ2-3; CDR3aa: CSAREETVRFRDTQYF; CDR3nt: TGCAGTGCTAGAGAGGAAACGGTCCGGTTTAGGGATACGCAGTATTTT
abundance: .; d_gene: .; v_gene: TRBV29-1; j_gene: TRBJ2-3; CDR3aa: CSGQRFTDTQYF; CDR3nt: TGCAGCGGCCAGCGGTTCACAGATACGCAGTATTTT